A selection of T cell receptor beta chains follows, all from one sample in a study of cytomegalovirus exposure and HLA in healthy donors. TCRdb's copy holds only in-frame clones and misses some; the assay was immunoSEQ multiplex PCR. This sample has roughly 220,000 clones; over 80% occur once, and the top ten carry about 14%. The sequenced sample was PBMCs. The receptors were gathered from a woman in her twenties or thirties in good health and CMV-seropositive. The CDR3 runs from the conserved cysteine through the conserved F or W. A D gene is named only where the DNA matches it firmly. For some rows the clone size is stated as once, few or many, or as a class when expanded; others skip it.

D gene: .
clone size: .
V gene: TRBV10-3
J gene: TRBJ2-3
CDR3 DNA: TGTGCCATCAGTGAAGAGGGCAGGGTAATAACAGATACGCAGTATTTT
CDR3 protein: CAISEEGRVITDTQYF

D gene: .
clone size: .
V gene: TRBV27
J gene: TRBJ2-7
CDR3 DNA: TGTGCCAGCAGCTCTGGCCACGAGCAGTACTTC
CDR3 protein: CASSSGHEQYF

D gene: .
clone size: .
V gene: TRBV30
J gene: TRBJ2-1
CDR3 DNA: TGTGCCTGGAGTCAGGGGGGCTCCTACAATGAGCAGTTCTTC
CDR3 protein: CAWSQGGSYNEQFF

D gene: TRBD1
clone size: .
V gene: TRBV30
J gene: TRBJ1-1
CDR3 DNA: TGTGCCTGGAGTTTGAACAGGGGAACTGAAGCTTTCTTT
CDR3 protein: CAWSLNRGTEAFF

D gene: .
clone size: .
V gene: TRBV5-6
J gene: TRBJ1-1
CDR3 DNA: TGTGCCAGCAGCTTGGTACGGAACACTGAAGCTTTCTTT
CDR3 protein: CASSLVRNTEAFF

D gene: TRBD1
clone size: once
V gene: TRBV27
J gene: TRBJ1-2
CDR3 DNA: TGTGCCAGCAGTGCACAGGGGGTGTCTAACTATGGCTACACCTTC
CDR3 protein: CASSAQGVSNYGYTF

D gene: .
clone size: .
V gene: TRBV18
J gene: TRBJ2-1
CDR3 DNA: TGTGCCAGCTCACCAGGGTGGGAGACCCTGGGGGAGCAGTTCTTC
CDR3 protein: CASSPGWETLGEQFF

D gene: .
clone size: .
V gene: TRBV7-8
J gene: TRBJ2-2
CDR3 DNA: TGTGCCAGCAGCTTACAACAGAACACCGGGGAGCTGTTTTTT
CDR3 protein: CASSLQQNTGELFF

D gene: .
clone size: .
V gene: TRBV27
J gene: TRBJ1-1
CDR3 DNA: TGTGCCGGCCCGTGGTGGGAGAGCACTGAAGCTTTCTTT
CDR3 protein: CAGPWWESTEAFF

D gene: .
clone size: few
V gene: TRBV6-6
J gene: TRBJ1-2
CDR3 DNA: TGTGCCAGCAGGACTGGAGTCTATGGCTACACCTTC
CDR3 protein: CASRTGVYGYTF

D gene: TRBD1
clone size: .
V gene: TRBV5-1
J gene: TRBJ2-7
CDR3 DNA: TGCGCCAGCAGCGTCGGGACAGGAAACGAGCAGTACTTC
CDR3 protein: CASSVGTGNEQYF

D gene: .
clone size: once
V gene: TRBV5-1
J gene: TRBJ1-1
CDR3 DNA: TGCGCCAGCAGCTCCTCAGGGAACACTGAAGCTTTCTTT
CDR3 protein: CASSSSGNTEAFF

D gene: TRBD1
clone size: .
V gene: TRBV6-1
J gene: TRBJ1-5
CDR3 DNA: TGTGCCAGCAGTGAAAGTTTTGACAGGGTAATAGGTCAGCCCCAGCATTTT
CDR3 protein: CASSESFDRVIGQPQHF

D gene: .
clone size: .
V gene: TRBV5-1
J gene: TRBJ1-1
CDR3 DNA: .
CDR3 protein: CASTFGALNTEAFF

D gene: .
clone size: .
V gene: TRBV6-1
J gene: TRBJ1-2
CDR3 DNA: TGTGCCAGCAGGGGGGGTAGGGGCTTCGGCTACACCTTC
CDR3 protein: CASRGGRGFGYTF

D gene: .
clone size: .
V gene: TRBV30
J gene: TRBJ2-5
CDR3 DNA: TGTGCCTGGAGTGTAATGAGTCAGGGAGAGACCCAGTACTTC
CDR3 protein: CAWSVMSQGETQYF

D gene: .
clone size: .
V gene: TRBV18
J gene: TRBJ1-2
CDR3 DNA: TGTGCCAGCTCACCAGGGGCCGTGGCTGATAACTATGGCTACACCTTC
CDR3 protein: CASSPGAVADNYGYTF

D gene: .
clone size: .
V gene: TRBV6-1
J gene: TRBJ1-2
CDR3 DNA: TGTGCCAGCAGTTTCGGAGCTGGCTATGGCTACACCTTC
CDR3 protein: CASSFGAGYGYTF

D gene: TRBD2
clone size: .
V gene: TRBV27
J gene: TRBJ2-1
CDR3 DNA: TGTGCCAGCAGTAAAGCGGGGGGCTTTTACAATGAGCAGTTCTTC
CDR3 protein: CASSKAGGFYNEQFF

D gene: .
clone size: .
V gene: TRBV28
J gene: TRBJ2-7
CDR3 DNA: TGTGCCAGCAGTCGGACACTTACCTACGAGCAGTACTTC
CDR3 protein: CASSRTLTYEQYF

D gene: .
clone size: .
V gene: TRBV15
J gene: TRBJ2-7
CDR3 DNA: TGTGCCACCAGCCGAGGGCAGGGCAGGAGCTCCTACGAGCAGTACTTC
CDR3 protein: CATSRGQGRSSYEQYF

D gene: TRBD1
clone size: .
V gene: TRBV28
J gene: TRBJ2-7
CDR3 DNA: TGTGCCAGCAGTCACACGGACAGGAACCCCTACGAGCAGTACTTC
CDR3 protein: CASSHTDRNPYEQYF

D gene: TRBD2
clone size: .
V gene: TRBV9
J gene: TRBJ2-1
CDR3 DNA: TGTGCCAGCAGCGATACTAGCGGGGCCCCAGGTGAGCAGTTCTTC
CDR3 protein: CASSDTSGAPGEQFF

D gene: TRBD1
clone size: .
V gene: TRBV25-1
J gene: TRBJ2-1
CDR3 DNA: TGTGCCAGCACCAGGGGGCTCAATGAGCAGTTCTTC
CDR3 protein: CASTRGLNEQFF

D gene: .
clone size: .
V gene: TRBV6-1
J gene: TRBJ1-5
CDR3 DNA: TGTGCCAGCGGAAATGAGCCCCAGCATTTT
CDR3 protein: CASGNEPQHF